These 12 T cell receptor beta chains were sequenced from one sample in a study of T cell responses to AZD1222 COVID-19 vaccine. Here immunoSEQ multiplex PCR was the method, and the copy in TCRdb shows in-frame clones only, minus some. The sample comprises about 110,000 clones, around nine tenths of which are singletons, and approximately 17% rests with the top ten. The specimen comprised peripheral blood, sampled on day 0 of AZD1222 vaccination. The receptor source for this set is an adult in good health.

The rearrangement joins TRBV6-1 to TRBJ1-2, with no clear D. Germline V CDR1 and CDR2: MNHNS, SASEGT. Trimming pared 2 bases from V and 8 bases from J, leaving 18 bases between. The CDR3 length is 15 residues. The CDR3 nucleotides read TGTGCCAGCAGTGAAACAAGGGCGGTCCTCGGGGGCTACACCTTC. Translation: CASSETRAVLGGYTF.

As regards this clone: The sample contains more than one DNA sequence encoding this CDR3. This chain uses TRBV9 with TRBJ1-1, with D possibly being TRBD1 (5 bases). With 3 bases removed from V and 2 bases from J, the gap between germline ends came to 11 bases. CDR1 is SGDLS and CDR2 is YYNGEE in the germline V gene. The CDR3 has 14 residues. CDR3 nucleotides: TGTGCCAGCAGCGCAGGGACTGTAAACACTGAAGCTTTCTTT. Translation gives CASSAGTVNTEAFF.

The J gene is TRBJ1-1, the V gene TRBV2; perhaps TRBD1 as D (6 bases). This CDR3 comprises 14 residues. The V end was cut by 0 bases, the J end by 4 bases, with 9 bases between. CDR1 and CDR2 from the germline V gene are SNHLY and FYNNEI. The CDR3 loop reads CASSEALGGTEAFF. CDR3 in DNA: TGTGCCAGCAGTGAAGCGCTAGGGGGCACTGAAGCTTTCTTT.

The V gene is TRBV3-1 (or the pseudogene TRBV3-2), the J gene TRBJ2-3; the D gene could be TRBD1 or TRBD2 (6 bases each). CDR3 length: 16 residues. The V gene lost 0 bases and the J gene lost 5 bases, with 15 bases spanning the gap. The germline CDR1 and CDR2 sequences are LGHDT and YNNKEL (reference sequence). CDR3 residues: CASSQDLGGSGDTQYF. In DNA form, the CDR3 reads TGTGCCAGCAGCCAAGATCTGGGGGGCTCGGGAGATACGCAGTATTTT.

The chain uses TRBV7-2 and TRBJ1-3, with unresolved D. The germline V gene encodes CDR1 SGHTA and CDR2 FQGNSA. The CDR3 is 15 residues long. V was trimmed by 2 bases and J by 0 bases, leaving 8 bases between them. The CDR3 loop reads CASSLTGYSGNTIYF. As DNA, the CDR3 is TGTGCCAGCAGCTTAACGGGGTACTCTGGAAACACCATATATTTT.

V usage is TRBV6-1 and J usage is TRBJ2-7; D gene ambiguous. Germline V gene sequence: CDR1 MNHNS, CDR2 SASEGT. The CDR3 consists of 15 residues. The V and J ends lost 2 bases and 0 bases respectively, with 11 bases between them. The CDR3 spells CASSEFIVGSYEQYF. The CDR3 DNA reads TGTGCCAGCAGTGAATTCATTGTGGGCTCCTACGAGCAGTACTTC.

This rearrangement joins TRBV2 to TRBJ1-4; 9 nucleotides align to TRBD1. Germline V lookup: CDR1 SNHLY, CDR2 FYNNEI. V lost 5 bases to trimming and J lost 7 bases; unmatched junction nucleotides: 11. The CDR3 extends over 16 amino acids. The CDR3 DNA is TGTGCCAGCAGTCTTAGGACAGGGGCCGGACGTGAAAAACTGTTTTTT. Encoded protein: CASSLRTGAGREKLFF.

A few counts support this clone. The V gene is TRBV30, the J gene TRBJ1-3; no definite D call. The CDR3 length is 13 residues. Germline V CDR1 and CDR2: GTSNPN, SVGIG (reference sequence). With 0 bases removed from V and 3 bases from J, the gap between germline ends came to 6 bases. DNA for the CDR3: TGTGCCTGGAGTGTACTTAGTGGAAACACCATATATTTT. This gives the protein CAWSVLSGNTIYF.

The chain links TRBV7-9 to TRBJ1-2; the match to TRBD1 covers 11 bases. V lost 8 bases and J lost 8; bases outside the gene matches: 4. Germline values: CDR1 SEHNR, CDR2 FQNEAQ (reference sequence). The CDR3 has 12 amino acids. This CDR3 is CASPGTGGGYTF. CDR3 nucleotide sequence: TGTGCCAGCCCCGGGACAGGGGGAGGCTACACCTTC.

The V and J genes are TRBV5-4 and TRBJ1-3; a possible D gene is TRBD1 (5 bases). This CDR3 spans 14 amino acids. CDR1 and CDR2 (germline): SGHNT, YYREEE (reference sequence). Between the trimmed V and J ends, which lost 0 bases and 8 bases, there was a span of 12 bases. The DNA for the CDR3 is TGTGCCAGCAGCTTGGACGGTAGGGGACACACCATATATTTT. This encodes CASSLDGRGHTIYF.

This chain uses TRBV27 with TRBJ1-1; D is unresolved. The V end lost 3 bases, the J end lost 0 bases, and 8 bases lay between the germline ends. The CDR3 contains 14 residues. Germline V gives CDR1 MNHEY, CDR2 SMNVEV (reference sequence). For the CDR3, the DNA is TGTGCCAGCAGTTTCCGGGGAATGAACACTGAAGCTTTCTTT. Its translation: CASSFRGMNTEAFF.

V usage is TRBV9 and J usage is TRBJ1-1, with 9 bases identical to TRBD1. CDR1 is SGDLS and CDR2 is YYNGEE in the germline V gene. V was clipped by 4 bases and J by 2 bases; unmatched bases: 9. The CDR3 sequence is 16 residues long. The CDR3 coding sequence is TGTGCCAGCAGCCCCGGACAGGGGATCGGCAACACTGAAGCTTTCTTT. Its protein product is CASSPGQGIGNTEAFF.